Listed below are T cell receptor beta chains from one sample, sequenced in a study of shared clonotypes between healthy human individuals. Sequencing was performed with immunoSEQ multiplex PCR; in TCRdb, only in-frame clones are kept and a portion is missing. The data hold around 940,000 clones, with 70% to 85% observed a single time. The sequencing input was memory CD4+ T cells sorted from blood. All receptors come from a man younger than 35 in good health. CDR3s include the opening cysteine and the closing phenylalanine or tryptophan. The D gene is left open where the match is weak. The size of a clone is reported for some rows only, either as once, few or many, or as a class for expanded clones.

CDR3 DNA	CDR3 protein	V gene	clone size	D gene	J gene
TGCGCCAGCAGACGAACAGGGGGCCAAGAGACCCAGTACTTC	CASRRTGGQETQYF	TRBV4-1	-	TRBD1	TRBJ2-5
TGCAGCGTTGAAGGGACCTACGAGCAGTACTTC	CSVEGTYEQYF	TRBV29-1	-	-	TRBJ2-7
TGTGCCTGGACCCAGAGGGGGTCTGGAAACACCATATATTTT	CAWTQRGSGNTIYF	TRBV30	few	-	TRBJ1-3
TGTGCCAGCAGTAGGGCGACAGATACGCAGTATTTT	CASSRATDTQYF	TRBV28	-	-	TRBJ2-3
TGTGCCAGCGGGACAGTGGCCAACGTCCTGACTTTC	CASGTVANVLTF	TRBV6-1	-	TRBD1	TRBJ2-6
TGTGCCAGCAGTTCACCTGGGAGCCAGGAGTTCTTC	CASSSPGSQEFF	TRBV6-5	-	-	TRBJ2-1
TGCGCCAGCAGCTTGGGATCAGGACAGGGTGAAGCTTTCTTT	CASSLGSGQGEAFF	TRBV5-1	-	TRBD1	TRBJ1-1
TGTGCCAGCAGTGAAGTAAGACCGGGGGCCCACGAGCAGTACTTC	CASSEVRPGAHEQYF	TRBV2	-	-	TRBJ2-7
TGTGCCAGCAGCCCTACCTCAGGGAATAGCGGCTACACCTTC	CASSPTSGNSGYTF	TRBV7-3	-	-	TRBJ1-2
TGTGCCAGCAGTGATGGCTCCACAGATACGCAGTATTTT	CASSDGSTDTQYF	TRBV6-1	-	-	TRBJ2-3
TGCAGCGTTGTACAGGGGACTAGCTATACCGAGCAGTACTTC	CSVVQGTSYTEQYF	TRBV29-1	-	TRBD2	TRBJ2-7
TGCAGCGTTGAAGAGGGGGGAAACACCATATATTTT	CSVEEGGNTIYF	TRBV29-1	-	-	TRBJ1-3
TGTGCCAGCACTGACGCTCCGCCCATCCATGGAAACATTCAGTACTTC	CASTDAPPIHGNIQYF	TRBV6-1	few	-	TRBJ2-4
TGCGCCAGCAGCCAAGGGCCCTACGAGCAGTACTTC	CASSQGPYEQYF	TRBV4-1	-	-	TRBJ2-7
TGTGCCAGCAGCTTGGTAGCTAACACCGGGGAGCTGTTTTTT	CASSLVANTGELFF	TRBV5-4	-	-	TRBJ2-2
TGTGCCAGCAGCAAAGCGTCGGGACTTCCGGGCGAGCAGTTCTTC	CASSKASGLPGEQFF	TRBV7-9	-	-	TRBJ2-1
TGCGCCAGCAGCCGGGACAGCTCTACCGGGGAGCTGTTTTTT	CASSRDSSTGELFF	TRBV4-3	-	TRBD1	TRBJ2-2
TGTGCCAGCAGCTTAGCCGGGACGGCTAACACCGGGGAGCTGTTTTTT	CASSLAGTANTGELFF	TRBV7-9	-	-	TRBJ2-2
TGTGCCTGGTGGCAGGGCTCTGGGGCCAACGTCCTGACTTTC	CAWWQGSGANVLTF	TRBV30	-	-	TRBJ2-6
TGTGCCAGCAGCTTAGATACTGCTCAAAAGACCCAGTACTTC	CASSLDTAQKTQYF	TRBV7-2	once	-	TRBJ2-5
TGCGCCAGCCGGGCGGCCGGGAGTTTCGACACCGGGGAGCTGTTTTTT	CASRAAGSFDTGELFF	TRBV5-1	-	-	TRBJ2-2
TGTGCCAGCAGTGAGAGCGCGAGGTACAACGATGAGCAGTTCTTC	CASSESARYNDEQFF	TRBV2	-	-	TRBJ2-1
TGTGCCTGGAGTGGGGGGACTGGAAACACCATATATTTT	CAWSGGTGNTIYF	TRBV30	few	-	TRBJ1-3
TGTGCCAGCTCGCTCACGGGGGGGCCAGGGGCCAACGTCCTGACTTTC	CASSLTGGPGANVLTF	TRBV18	few	TRBD2	TRBJ2-6
TGTGCCAGTAGTACCGGGACTAGCCCACACATTCAGTACTTC	CASSTGTSPHIQYF	TRBV19	-	TRBD2	TRBJ2-4
TGTGCCAGCAGGCGGGACTCCAACGGGCCAGATACGCAGTATTTT	CASRRDSNGPDTQYF	TRBV13	-	-	TRBJ2-3
TGCGCCAGCAGTGCCGGGGCCGGAGGAAACACCATATATTTT	CASSAGAGGNTIYF	TRBV10-1	-	-	TRBJ1-3
TGCAGTGCTAGAGGGGACACTGAAGCTTTCTTT	CSARGDTEAFF	TRBV20-1	-	-	TRBJ1-1
TGTGCCAGCAGCCCCTCACCAGGCGGGAGCTCCTACAATGAGCAGTTCTTC	CASSPSPGGSSYNEQFF	TRBV7-8	-	TRBD2	TRBJ2-1
TGCAGCGCCCCCGCTAGCGGGAGGGGTCAAGAGACCCAGTACTTC	CSAPASGRGQETQYF	TRBV29-1	-	TRBD2	TRBJ2-5
TGTGCCAGCAGTGAGCGGCAGCCCCAGCATTTT	CASSERQPQHF	TRBV6-1	-	-	TRBJ1-5
TGCAGCTTCAGGGATAATGAAAAACTGTTTTTT	CSFRDNEKLFF	TRBV20-1	-	-	TRBJ1-4
TGTGCCAGCAGCCCCCGAAACACTGAAGCTTTCTTT	CASSPRNTEAFF	TRBV5-4	-	-	TRBJ1-1
TGTGCCAGCAGCCCTACAGGTCCGTCCTACAATGAGCAGTTCTTC	CASSPTGPSYNEQFF	TRBV5-4	-	-	TRBJ2-1
TGCGCCAGCAGCTATGGGACTAGCGGGGGCACAGATACGCAGTATTTT	CASSYGTSGGTDTQYF	TRBV5-1	-	TRBD2	TRBJ2-3
TGTGCCAGCAGTCGGGGAGGCTCCTACGAGCAGTACTTC	CASSRGGSYEQYF	TRBV6-5	-	-	TRBJ2-7
TGTGCCTGTAGTGGGGTCGCGGGGCAGGGTAAGAGAGAGACCCAGTACTTC	CACSGVAGQGKRETQYF	TRBV30	once	-	TRBJ2-5
TGTGCCAGCAGGGAAGCCGTTAGGGGGGACACAGATACGCAGTATTTT	CASREAVRGDTDTQYF	TRBV6-1	-	-	TRBJ2-3